These 12 T cell receptor beta chains share one sample of origin, sequenced in a study of T cell changes during pregnancy in multiple sclerosis. Only in-frame clones appear in the TCRdb table, and some are missing; sequencing was by immunoSEQ multiplex PCR. The table has around 50,000 clones, roughly 94% seen once. Sequenced material: CD4+ T cells from peripheral blood mononuclear cells, taken in the first trimester of pregnancy. The source of these receptors is a female donor with multiple sclerosis, enrolled in a pregnancy study.

This sequence joins TRBV10-3 and TRBJ1-4; the D gene is possibly TRBD1 (6 bases). The CDR3 extends over 15 amino acids. Germline-derived CDR1 and CDR2 are ENHRY and SYGVKD. Trimming shortened V by 3 bases and J by 10 bases, and 18 bases separated the two germline ends. The chain's CDR3 is CAISDYVGQFGKLFF. As DNA, the CDR3 is TGTGCCATCAGTGATTATGTAGGACAGTTTGGAAAACTGTTTTTT.

The chain recombines TRBV5-6 with TRBJ2-7; no firm D call. CDR3 length equals 14 residues. Deletions cut 7 bases from V and 0 bases from J, with 14 bases between. Germline loops: CDR1 SGHDT, CDR2 YYEEEE. The CDR3, as DNA: TGTGCCAGCCAGCTTGCGGATCTCTCCTACGAGCAGTACTTC. It codes for CASQLADLSYEQYF.

The chain uses TRBV5-1 and TRBJ1-5; tentatively, D is TRBD1 (6 bases). CDR3 size: 15 residues. CDR1 SGHRS and CDR2 YFSETQ come from the germline V gene. The V gene lost 0 bases and the J gene lost 3 bases, with 10 bases spanning the gap. This CDR3 reads CASSLDSGDNQPQHF. The CDR3, as DNA: TGCGCCAGCAGCTTGGATTCAGGGGACAATCAGCCCCAGCATTTT. The variable domain in full, completed from reference TRBV5-1 and TRBJ1-5, reads KAGVTQTPRYLIKTRGQQVTLSCSPISGHRSVSWYQQTPGQGLQFLFEYFSETQRNKGNFPGRFSGRQFSNSRSEMNVSTLELGDSALYLCASSLDSGDNQPQHFGDGTRLSIL.

V gene TRBV29-1 combines with J gene TRBJ1-3; 7 bases match TRBD1. The CDR3 totals 13 residues. Trimming at V came to 7 bases and at J to 4 bases, leaving 7 bases not matched to a gene. Germline-derived CDR1 and CDR2 are SQVTM and ANQGSEA. The CDR3: CSGGDRAGNTIYF. The CDR3 region has the DNA TGCAGCGGGGGAGACAGGGCCGGAAACACCATATATTTT.

The CDR3 here is CATSRDLSNMNTEAFF. CDR3 coding DNA: TGTGCCACCAGCAGAGATCTTTCGAACATGAACACTGAAGCTTTCTTT. The chain couples TRBV15 to TRBJ1-1; D gene ambiguous. The length of the CDR3 is 16 residues. Germline loops: CDR1 LNHNV, CDR2 YYDKDF (reference sequence). The V gene lost 0 bases and the J gene lost 0 bases, with 11 bases spanning the gap. Variable domain in full (rest from reference TRBV15 and TRBJ1-1): DAMVIQNPRYQVTQFGKPVTLSCSQTLNHNVMYWYQQKSSQAPKLLFHYYDKDFNNEADTPDNFQSRRPNTSFCFLDIRSPGLGDTAMYLCATSRDLSNMNTEAFFGQGTRLTVV.

The gene calls are TRBV7-9 and TRBJ2-3; 12 nucleotides align to TRBD1. Germline V gene lookup returns CDR1 SEHNR and CDR2 FQNEAQ (reference sequence). J gave up 3 bases and V 5 bases, and 9 bases lay outside the gene matches. The CDR3 length is 17 residues. The CDR3 is CASSLRRGQGATDTQYF. The CDR3 bases are TGTGCCAGCAGCCTCAGACGGGGACAGGGGGCAACAGATACGCAGTATTTT.

The table lists this clone with a few counts. The genes are TRBV30 and TRBJ1-1, with unresolved D. This CDR3 is 12 amino acids long. CDR1 GTSNPN and CDR2 SVGIG come from the germline V gene (reference sequence). V dropped 0 bases and J dropped 8 bases, with 10 bases sitting between them. The CDR3 reads CAWSVVLREAFF. The CDR3 nucleotides are TGTGCCTGGAGTGTGGTACTTCGGGAAGCTTTCTTT.

The V and J genes are TRBV19 and TRBJ1-2; maybe TRBD1 (6 bases). The V gene lost 6 bases and the J gene lost 4 bases, with 18 bases spanning the gap. The CDR3 is made up of 15 amino acids. Germline CDR1 reads LNHDA; CDR2 reads SQIVND (reference sequence). The CDR3 loop is CASRTRDITAYGYTF. The CDR3 nucleotides are TGTGCCAGTAGGACCCGGGACATTACCGCCTATGGCTACACCTTC.

The rearrangement links TRBV5-1 to TRBJ1-4; D is possibly TRBD1 (6 bases). This CDR3 is 15 amino acids long. Per the germline V gene, CDR1 is SGHRS and CDR2 is YFSETQ. V shed 1 base and J shed 2 bases, with 9 bases lying between them. The DNA for the CDR3 is TGCGCCAGCAGCTTGACTCAGGGGACTAATGAAAAACTGTTTTTT. Translated: CASSLTQGTNEKLFF. Full variable domain (outside the CDR3, taken from reference TRBV5-1 and TRBJ1-4): KAGVTQTPRYLIKTRGQQVTLSCSPISGHRSVSWYQQTPGQGLQFLFEYFSETQRNKGNFPGRFSGRQFSNSRSEMNVSTLELGDSALYLCASSLTQGTNEKLFFGSGTQLSVL.

The V gene is TRBV2, the J gene TRBJ1-1, with 12 bases identical to TRBD1. The J segment lost 5 bases and the V segment lost 6 bases, leaving 1 base of the junction unmatched. CDR1 and CDR2 (germline): SNHLY, FYNNEI. The CDR3 is made up of 13 amino acids. The CDR3: CASRGQGATEAFF. As DNA, the CDR3 is TGTGCCAGCAGGGGACAGGGGGCGACTGAAGCTTTCTTT.

The chain has TRBV5-5 and TRBJ2-2, with a possible D match to TRBD2 (6 bases). Germline V CDR1 and CDR2: SGHKS, YYEKEE (reference sequence). V was clipped by 2 bases and J by 5 bases, with 10 bases between them. This CDR3 is 14 amino acids long. CDR3 DNA: TGTGCCAGCAGCTTCCCGAGCGGGACCGGGGAGCTGTTTTTT. Amino acid sequence: CASSFPSGTGELFF.

V and J are TRBV28 and TRBJ1-4; D is unclear. Germline lookup yields CDR1 MDHEN and CDR2 SYDVKM. Trimming pared 5 bases from V and 7 bases from J, leaving 17 bases between. The CDR3 sequence is 15 residues long. This CDR3 reads CASSPSAVSGEKLFF. The CDR3 DNA reads as TGTGCCAGCAGTCCCTCGGCAGTCTCGGGTGAAAAACTGTTTTTT.